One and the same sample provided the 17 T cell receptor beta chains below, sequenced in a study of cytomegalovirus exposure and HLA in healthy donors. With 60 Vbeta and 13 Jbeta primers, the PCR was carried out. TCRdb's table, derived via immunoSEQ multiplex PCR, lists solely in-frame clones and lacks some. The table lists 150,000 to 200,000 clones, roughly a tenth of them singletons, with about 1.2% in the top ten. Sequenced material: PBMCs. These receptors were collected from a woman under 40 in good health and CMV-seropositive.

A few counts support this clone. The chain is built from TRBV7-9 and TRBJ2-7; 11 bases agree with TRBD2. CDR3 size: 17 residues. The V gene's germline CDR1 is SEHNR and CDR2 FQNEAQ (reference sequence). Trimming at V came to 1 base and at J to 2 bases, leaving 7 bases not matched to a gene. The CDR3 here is CASSLGGSGRATYEQYF. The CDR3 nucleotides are TGTGCCAGCAGCTTAGGGGGTAGCGGGAGGGCCACCTACGAGCAGTACTTC.

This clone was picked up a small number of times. The CDR3 DNA is TGTGCCACGACCACAGGGAACTATGAAGCTTTCTTT. Translating gives CATTTGNYEAFF. The V gene is TRBV2, the J gene TRBJ1-1; D perhaps matches TRBD1 (6 bases). V lost 10 bases to trimming and J lost 7 bases, with 16 bases between them. Germline V lookup: CDR1 SNHLY, CDR2 FYNNEI. This CDR3 contains 12 residues.

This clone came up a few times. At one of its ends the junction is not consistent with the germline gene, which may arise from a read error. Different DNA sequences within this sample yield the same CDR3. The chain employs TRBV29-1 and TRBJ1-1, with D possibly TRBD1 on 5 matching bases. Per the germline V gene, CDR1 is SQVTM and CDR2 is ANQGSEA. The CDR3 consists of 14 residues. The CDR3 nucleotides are TGCAGCGTTGACTTGGGGCATTTGAACGCTGAAGCTTTCTTT. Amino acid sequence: CSVDLGHLNAEAFF.

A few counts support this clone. The CDR3 DNA reads TGTGCCAGCCGAGCTAGCACAGATACGCAGTATTTT. As protein: CASRASTDTQYF. This chain links TRBV25-1 with TRBJ2-3, with D unclear. CDR1 and CDR2 from the germline V gene are MGHDK and SYGVNS. V gave up 8 bases and J gave up 0 bases, with 6 bases separating them. CDR3 length: 12 residues.

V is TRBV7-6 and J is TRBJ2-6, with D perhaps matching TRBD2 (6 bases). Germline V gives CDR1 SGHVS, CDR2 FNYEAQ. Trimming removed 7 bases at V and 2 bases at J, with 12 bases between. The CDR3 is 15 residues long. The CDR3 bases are TGTGCCAGCACCCCATGGGGGGCTGGGGCCAACGTCCTGACTTTC. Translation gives CASTPWGAGANVLTF.

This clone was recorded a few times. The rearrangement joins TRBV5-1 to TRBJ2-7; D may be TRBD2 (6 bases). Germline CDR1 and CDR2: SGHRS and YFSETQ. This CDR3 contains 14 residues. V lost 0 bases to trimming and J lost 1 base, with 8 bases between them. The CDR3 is CASSLGLVSYEQYF. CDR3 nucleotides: TGCGCCAGCAGCTTGGGACTAGTTTCCTACGAGCAGTACTTC.

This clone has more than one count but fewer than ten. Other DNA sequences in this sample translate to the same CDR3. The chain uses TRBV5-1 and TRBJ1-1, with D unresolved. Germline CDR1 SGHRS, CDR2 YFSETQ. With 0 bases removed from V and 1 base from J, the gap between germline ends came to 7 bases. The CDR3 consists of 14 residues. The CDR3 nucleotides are TGCGCCAGCAGCTTGGATCGGGGGAACACTGAAGCTTTCTTT. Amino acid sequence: CASSLDRGNTEAFF.

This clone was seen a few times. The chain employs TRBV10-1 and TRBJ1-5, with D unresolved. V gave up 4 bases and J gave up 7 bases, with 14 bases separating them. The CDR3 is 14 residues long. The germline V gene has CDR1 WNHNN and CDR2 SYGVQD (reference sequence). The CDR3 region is CASSGGSVDQPQHF. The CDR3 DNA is TGCGCCAGCAGTGGAGGGTCCGTCGACCAGCCCCAGCATTTT.

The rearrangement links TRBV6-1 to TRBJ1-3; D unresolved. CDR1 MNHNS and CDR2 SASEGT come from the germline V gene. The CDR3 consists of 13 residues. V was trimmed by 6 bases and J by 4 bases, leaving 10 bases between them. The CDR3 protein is CASRKGAGNTIYF. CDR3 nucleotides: TGTGCCAGCAGGAAGGGAGCCGGAAACACCATATATTTT.

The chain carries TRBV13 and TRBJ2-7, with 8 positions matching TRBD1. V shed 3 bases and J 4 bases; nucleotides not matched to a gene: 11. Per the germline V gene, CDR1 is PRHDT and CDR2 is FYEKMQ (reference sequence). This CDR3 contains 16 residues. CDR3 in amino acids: CASSFLDRGPRYEQYF. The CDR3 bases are TGTGCCAGCAGCTTTCTAGACAGGGGACCTCGTTACGAGCAGTACTTC. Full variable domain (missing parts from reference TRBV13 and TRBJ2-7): AAGVIQSPRHLIKEKRETATLKCYPIPRHDTVYWYQQGPGQDPQFLISFYEKMQSDKGSIPDRFSAQQFSDYHSELNMSSLELGDSALYFCASSFLDRGPRYEQYFGPGTRLTVT.

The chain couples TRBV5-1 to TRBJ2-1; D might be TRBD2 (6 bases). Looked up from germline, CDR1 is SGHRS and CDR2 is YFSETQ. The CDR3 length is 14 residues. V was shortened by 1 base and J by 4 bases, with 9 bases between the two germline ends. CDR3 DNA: TGCGCCAGCAGCTTGAGCGGGCAGTACAATGAGCAGTTCTTC. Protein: CASSLSGQYNEQFF.

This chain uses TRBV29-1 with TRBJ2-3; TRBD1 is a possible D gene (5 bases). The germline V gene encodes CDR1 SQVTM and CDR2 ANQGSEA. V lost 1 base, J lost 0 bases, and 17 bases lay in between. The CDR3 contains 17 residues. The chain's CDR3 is CSVEVLHPGSSTDTQYF. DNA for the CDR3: TGCAGCGTTGAAGTCCTCCACCCAGGGTCTAGCACAGATACGCAGTATTTT.

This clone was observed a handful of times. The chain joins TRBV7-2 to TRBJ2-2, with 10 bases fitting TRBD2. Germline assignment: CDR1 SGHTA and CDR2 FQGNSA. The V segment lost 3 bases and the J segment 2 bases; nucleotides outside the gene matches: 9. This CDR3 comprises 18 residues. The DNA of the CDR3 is TGTGCCAGCAGCTTTTGGCTAGCGGGAGCCCTTAACACCGGGGAGCTGTTTTTT. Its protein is CASSFWLAGALNTGELFF.

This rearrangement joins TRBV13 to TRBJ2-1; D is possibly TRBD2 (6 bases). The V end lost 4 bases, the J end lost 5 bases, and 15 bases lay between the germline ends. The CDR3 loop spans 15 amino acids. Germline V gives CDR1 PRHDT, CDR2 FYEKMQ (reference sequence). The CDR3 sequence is CASSSGTVEHNEQFF. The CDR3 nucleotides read TGTGCCAGCAGCTCTGGGACTGTCGAACACAATGAGCAGTTCTTC.

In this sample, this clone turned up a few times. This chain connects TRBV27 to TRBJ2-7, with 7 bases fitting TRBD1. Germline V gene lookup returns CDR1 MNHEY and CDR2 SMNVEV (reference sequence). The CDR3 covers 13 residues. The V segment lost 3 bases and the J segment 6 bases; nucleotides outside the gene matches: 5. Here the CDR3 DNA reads TGTGCCAGCAGTTTTCACGACAGGGTCGAGCAGTACTTC. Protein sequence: CASSFHDRVEQYF.

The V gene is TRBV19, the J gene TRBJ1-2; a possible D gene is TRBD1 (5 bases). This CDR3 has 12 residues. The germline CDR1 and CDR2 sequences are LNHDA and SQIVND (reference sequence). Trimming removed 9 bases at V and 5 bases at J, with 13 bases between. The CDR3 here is CASGQGHYGYTF. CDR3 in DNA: TGTGCCAGCGGCCAGGGCCATTATGGCTACACCTTC.

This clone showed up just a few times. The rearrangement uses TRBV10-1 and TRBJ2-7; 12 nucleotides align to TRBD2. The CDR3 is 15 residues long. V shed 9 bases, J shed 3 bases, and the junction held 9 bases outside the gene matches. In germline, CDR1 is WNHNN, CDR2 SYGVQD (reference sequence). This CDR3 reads CARPGLAGPYYEQYF. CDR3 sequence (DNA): TGCGCCAGGCCAGGACTAGCGGGACCTTACTACGAGCAGTACTTC.